These 20 T cell receptor beta chains were sequenced from one sample in a study of T cell repertoires in cytomegalovirus infection. The antigens these receptors bind are not known. TCRdb independently ran MiXCR on the reads; one entry per CDR3 protein. The sample lists around 360,000 distinct CDR3 sequences, nearly 35% occurring once. Source: cultured PBMCs, taken from culture after CMV antigen stimulation. The receptor set was obtained from a human donor in good health (CMV status not recorded). Some clones in this sample may be carry-over from other donors' samples.

This clonotype was counted only a few times. The chain couples TRBV7-2 to TRBJ2-1; 11 bases are a match to TRBD2. The CDR3 length is 16 residues. Germline V CDR1 and CDR2: SGHTA, FQGNSA. Unmatched junction bases numbered 3, after V lost 2 bases and J lost 3 bases. CDR3 coding DNA: TGTGCCAGCAGCTTAAGACTAGCGGGAATCTACAATGAGCAGTTCTTC. This encodes CASSLRLAGIYNEQFF. The full variable domain, completed using reference TRBV7-2 and TRBJ2-1, is GAGVSQSPSNKVTEKGKDVELRCDPISGHTALYWYRQSLGQGLEFLIYFQGNSAPDKSGLPSDRFSAERTGGSVSTLTIQRTQQEDSAVYLCASSLRLAGIYNEQFFGPGTRLTVL.

The chain has TRBV5-4 and TRBJ2-1; maybe TRBD2 (6 bases). Germline V gene sequence: CDR1 SGHNT, CDR2 YYREEE (reference sequence). Trimming shortened V by 7 bases and J by 0 bases, and 8 bases separated the two germline ends. The CDR3 covers 13 residues. CDR3 DNA: TGTGCCAGCGCGGGAAGCTCCTACAATGAGCAGTTCTTC. Translated: CASAGSSYNEQFF.

This clonotype was counted between two and nine times. The chain employs TRBV7-8 and TRBJ2-1; tentative D call: TRBD2 (6 bases). Germline loops: CDR1 SGHVS, CDR2 FQNEAQ. V was clipped by 5 bases and J by 4 bases, with 21 bases between them. The length of the CDR3 is 17 residues. The CDR3 loop is CASSQVASAYGYNEQFF. CDR3 bases: TGTGCCAGCAGCCAGGTTGCTAGCGCATATGGGTACAATGAGCAGTTCTTC. The full variable domain, in which reference TRBV7-8 and TRBJ2-1 provide the parts outside the CDR3, is GAGVSQSPRYKVAKRGQDVALRCDPISGHVSLFWYQQALGQGPEFLTYFQNEAQLDKSGLPSDRFFAERPEGSVSTLKIQRTQQEDSAVYLCASSQVASAYGYNEQFFGPGTRLTVL.

This clonotype showed up just a few times. The CDR3 DNA reads as TGTGCCACCAGTGATTCTCGGACAGGGACGGTGACAGATACGCAGTATTTT. Translated, it gives CATSDSRTGTVTDTQYF. The chain uses TRBV24-1 and TRBJ2-3; 8 bases line up with TRBD1. The CDR3 loop spans 17 amino acids. Trimming cost V 2 bases and J 3 bases; bases outside gene matches: 9. Germline lookup yields CDR1 KGHDR and CDR2 SFDVKD.

The table lists this clonotype with a few counts. The rearrangement uses TRBV7-9 and TRBJ1-1; no firm D call. Germline values: CDR1 SEHNR, CDR2 FQNEAQ (reference sequence). This CDR3 is built from 14 residues. Trimming removed 1 base from V and 0 bases from J, with 6 bases in between. DNA of the CDR3: TGTGCCAGCAGCTTAGGTTCGGTGAACACTGAAGCTTTCTTT. Encoded protein: CASSLGSVNTEAFF.

This clonotype was observed at least ten times. The gene calls are TRBV11-2 and TRBJ1-1; the D gene is possibly TRBD1 (5 bases). CDR1 is SGHAT, CDR2 FQNNGV, per germline. The CDR3 runs 17 residues. Trimming removed 3 bases at V and 6 bases at J, with 23 bases between. The CDR3 DNA follows: TGTGCCAGCAGCTTCCCGACAGCACTCGGACGGAGCCCTGAAGCTTTCTTT. It translates to CASSFPTALGRSPEAFF.

This clonotype was seen only a few times. The DNA of the CDR3 is TGTGCCAGCAGTTACTCGAACAGGCTCTCTGGAAACACCATATATTTT. Its translation is CASSYSNRLSGNTIYF. The rearrangement joins TRBV6-5 to TRBJ1-3; tentatively, D is TRBD1 (5 bases). The CDR3 runs to 16 residues. Trimming left V 0 bases short and J 0 bases short, with 9 bases between. CDR1 is MNHEY, CDR2 SVGAGI, per germline.

This clonotype appeared a few times. This chain connects TRBV20-1 to TRBJ2-3, with 10 bases aligning to TRBD1. V was clipped by 6 bases and J by 6 bases; unmatched bases: 9. The CDR3 sequence is 14 residues long. The germline CDR1 and CDR2 sequences are DFQATT and SNEGSKA (reference sequence). CDR3 region: CSAWPGTGVDTQYF. CDR3 sequence (DNA): TGCAGTGCCTGGCCCGGGACAGGGGTTGATACGCAGTATTTT.

This chain joins TRBV2 and TRBJ1-5; 9 bases align to TRBD1. This CDR3 has 14 amino acids. Germline CDR1 is SNHLY and CDR2 is FYNNEI. The ends lost 6 bases at V and 2 bases at J; junction bases unmatched: 2. The CDR3 protein is CASRRTGGNQPQHF. The CDR3 nucleotides read TGTGCCAGCAGACGGACAGGGGGCAATCAGCCCCAGCATTTT.

The CDR3 loop is CASSISGTASYEQYF. The CDR3 DNA reads as TGTGCCAGTAGTATCTCCGGGACAGCTTCCTACGAGCAGTACTTC. The J gene is TRBJ2-7, the V gene TRBV19; 7 bases align to TRBD1. Germline values: CDR1 LNHDA, CDR2 SQIVND (reference sequence). There are 15 residues in the CDR3. V trimming: 3 bases; J trimming: 1 base; junction bases outside the gene matches: 6.

This chain joins TRBV28 and TRBJ2-5, with 7 bases that match TRBD1. Germline CDR1 reads MDHEN; CDR2 reads SYDVKM. CDR3 length equals 14 residues. With V trimmed by 5 bases and J by 3 bases, 6 bases remained unmatched. CDR3 DNA: TGTGCCAGCAGTCAGGGCGACAGGGAAGAGACCCAGTACTTC. Translated, it gives CASSQGDREETQYF.

This clonotype came up a few times. The chain links TRBV6-4 to TRBJ2-2; TRBD2 matches at 8 bases. The CDR3 has 15 residues. V shed 3 bases, J shed 6 bases, and the junction held 6 bases outside the gene matches. From germline, CDR1 is MRHNA and CDR2 SNTAGT. The CDR3 region is CASSDQTSVPGELFF. In DNA form, the CDR3 reads TGTGCCAGCAGTGATCAGACTAGCGTGCCCGGGGAGCTGTTTTTT.

This clonotype was observed a handful of times. The V call is TRBV6-2 or TRBV6-3, the J call TRBJ1-2; D is undetermined. This CDR3 is 10 amino acids long. The germline V gene encodes CDR1 MNHEY and CDR2 SVGEGT. The ends were cut back, 9 bases at V and 8 bases at J, with 10 bases in the middle. For the CDR3, the DNA is TGTGCCAGTTACCGAGCAGGCTACACCTTC. Protein sequence: CASYRAGYTF.

The chain links TRBV18 to TRBJ2-2, with TRBD2 identical over 11 bases. This CDR3 spans 17 amino acids. Per the germline V gene, CDR1 is KGHSH and CDR2 is LQKENI. J gave up 4 bases and V 6 bases, and 10 bases lay outside the gene matches. This CDR3 reads CASSQRPLAGVTGELFF. CDR3 in DNA: TGTGCCAGCTCGCAACGACCACTAGCGGGAGTCACCGGGGAGCTGTTTTTT.

This clonotype has only one observation. This chain joins TRBV4-1 and TRBJ1-2; 7 nucleotides line up with TRBD1. The CDR3 runs 15 residues. J lost 6 bases, V lost 3 bases, and 10 bases had no gene match. The V gene's germline CDR1 is MGHRA and CDR2 YSYEKL. Written as DNA, the CDR3 is TGCGCCAGCAGCCACGGAGTGGACAGGCGGAATGGCTACACCTTC. As protein: CASSHGVDRRNGYTF.

As DNA, the CDR3 is TGTGCCAGCAGCCCGCGGTACCAAGAGACCCAGTACTTC. Translation gives CASSPRYQETQYF. This sequence joins TRBV6-1 and TRBJ2-5; D is uncertain. The V gene's germline CDR1 is MNHNS and CDR2 SASEGT. CDR3 length: 13 residues. The ends were cut back, 6 bases at V and 0 bases at J, with 8 bases in the middle.

The CDR3, as DNA: TGTGCCAGCAGCTTACTCCACCAGAACACTGAAGCTTTCTTT. Its protein product is CASSLLHQNTEAFF. J is TRBJ1-1 and V is TRBV7-9; D uncertain. Trimming stripped 2 bases from V and 1 base from J, with 8 bases between. The germline gives CDR1 SEHNR, CDR2 FQNEAQ (reference sequence). The length of the CDR3 is 14 residues.

This clonotype was detected a few times. The chain combines TRBV7-3 with TRBJ1-1; no definite D call. The germline V gene has CDR1 SGHTA and CDR2 FQGTGA. This CDR3 contains 14 residues. Deletions cut 4 bases from V and 0 bases from J, with 9 bases between. DNA of the CDR3: TGTGCCAGCAGCTCACAGACGATGAACACTGAAGCTTTCTTT. It specifies CASSSQTMNTEAFF.

The CDR3 sequence: CASSLYAGNTEAFF. The CDR3 DNA reads as TGTGCCAGCAGCTTGTATGCAGGGAACACTGAAGCTTTCTTT. This chain links TRBV5-6 with TRBJ1-1; no firm D call. The CDR3 totals 14 residues. Trimming left V 1 base short and J 1 base short, with 8 bases between. Looked up from germline, CDR1 is SGHDT and CDR2 is YYEEEE.

The chain has TRBV4-2 and TRBJ1-2, with D maybe TRBD1 (5 bases). Germline V gene sequence: CDR1 LGHNA, CDR2 YNFKEQ. The CDR3 sequence is 19 residues long. Trimming left V 1 base short and J 0 bases short, with 21 bases between. The CDR3 DNA reads as TGTGCCAGCAGCCAAGTGAGATGGGACGGGGAGAGATCTAACTATGGCTACACCTTC. This codes for CASSQVRWDGERSNYGYTF.